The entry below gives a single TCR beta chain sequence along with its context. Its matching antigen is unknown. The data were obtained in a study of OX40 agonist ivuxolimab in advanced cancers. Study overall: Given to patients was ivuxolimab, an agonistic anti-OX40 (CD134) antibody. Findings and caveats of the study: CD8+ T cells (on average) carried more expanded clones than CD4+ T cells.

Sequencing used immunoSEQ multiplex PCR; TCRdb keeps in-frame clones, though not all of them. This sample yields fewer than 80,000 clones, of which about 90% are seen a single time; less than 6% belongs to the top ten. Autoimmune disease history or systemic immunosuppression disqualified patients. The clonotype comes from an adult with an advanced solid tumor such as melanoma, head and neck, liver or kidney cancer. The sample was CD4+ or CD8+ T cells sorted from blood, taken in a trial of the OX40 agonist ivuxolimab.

In nucleotides, the CDR3 is TGTGCCAGCTCACCCACCGGGACAGGGCTAAGCAATCAGCCCCAGCATTTT. It encodes CASSPTGTGLSNQPQHF. The chain is built from TRBV18 and TRBJ1-5; 9 bases are shared with TRBD1. CDR3 length equals 17 residues. V shed 3 bases and J 1 base; nucleotides not matched to a gene: 7. Germline loops: CDR1 KGHSH, CDR2 LQKENI.